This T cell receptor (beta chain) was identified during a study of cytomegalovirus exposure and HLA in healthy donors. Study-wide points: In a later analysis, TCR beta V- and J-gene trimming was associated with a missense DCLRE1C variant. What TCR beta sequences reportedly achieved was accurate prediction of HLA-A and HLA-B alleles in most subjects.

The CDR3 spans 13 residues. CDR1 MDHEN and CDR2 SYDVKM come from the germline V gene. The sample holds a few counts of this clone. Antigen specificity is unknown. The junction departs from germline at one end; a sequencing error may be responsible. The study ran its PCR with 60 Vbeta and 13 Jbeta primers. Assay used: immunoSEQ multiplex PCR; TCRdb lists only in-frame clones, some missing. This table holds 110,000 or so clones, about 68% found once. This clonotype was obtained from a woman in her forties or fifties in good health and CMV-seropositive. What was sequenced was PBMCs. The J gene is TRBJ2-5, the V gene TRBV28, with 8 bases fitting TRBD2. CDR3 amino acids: CASSRGGQGTQYF. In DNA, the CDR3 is TGTGCCAGCAGTCGGGGGGGCCAAGGGACCCAGTACTTC.